These T cell receptor beta chains were read from a single sample in a study of OX40 agonist ivuxolimab in advanced cancers. Using immunoSEQ multiplex PCR, the repertoire was profiled, and TCRdb retains in-frame clones only, with some absent. The profile shows 70,000 to 90,000 clones, more than 85% of them singletons. The source material was CD4+ or CD8+ T cells sorted from blood, sampled in a trial of the OX40 agonist ivuxolimab. The source is an adult with an advanced solid tumor such as melanoma, head and neck, liver or kidney cancer. CDR3s include the opening cysteine and the closing phenylalanine or tryptophan. A D gene is named only where the DNA matches it firmly. The size of a clone is reported for some rows only, either as once, few or many, or as a class for expanded clones.

>TRBJ2-5|16|TRBD2|TRBV6-6|once
CASSHTPWEGQETQYF
TGTGCCAGCAGCCACACACCCTGGGAGGGACAAGAGACCCAGTACTTC
>TRBJ2-5|13|NA|TRBV5-1|NA
CASSMGQKETQYF
TGCGCCAGCAGCATGGGTCAAAAAGAGACCCAGTACTTC
>TRBJ1-1|13|NA|TRBV2|few
CASSSSSPAEAFF
TGTGCCAGCAGTAGCTCATCACCTGCTGAAGCTTTCTTT
>TRBJ1-4|14|NA|TRBV6-6|NA
CASRPGTSNEKLFF
TGTGCCAGCAGACCCGGGACATCTAATGAAAAACTGTTTTTT
>TRBJ2-7|13|NA|TRBV6-7|few
CASSSLAVYEQYF
TGTGCCAGCAGTTCACTAGCAGTCTACGAGCAGTACTTC
>TRBJ1-1|14|NA|TRBV2|NA
CASRSKTGNTEAFF
TGTGCCAGCAGAAGCAAGACAGGGAACACTGAAGCTTTCTTT
>TRBJ1-1|14|NA|TRBV27|NA
CASSFEGRDTEAFF
TGTGCCAGCAGTTTTGAGGGGCGCGACACTGAAGCTTTCTTT
>TRBJ2-5|14|NA|TRBV5-1|NA
CASSPGGTQETQYF
TGCGCCAGCAGCCCCGGCGGGACCCAAGAGACCCAGTACTTC
>TRBJ1-3|13|NA|TRBV5-5|NA
CASSLISGNTIYF
TGTGCCAGCAGCCTAATTTCTGGAAACACCATATATTTT
>TRBJ1-1|15|NA|TRBV9|once
CASSVGAALSTEAFF
TGTGCCAGCAGCGTAGGGGCGGCCCTATCTACTGAAGCTTTCTTT
>TRBJ1-2|14|TRBD1|TRBV19|once
CASKGQGRIYGYTF
TGTGCCAGTAAAGGACAGGGGCGTATCTATGGCTACACCTTC
>TRBJ2-5|14|NA|TRBV5-1|NA
CASSLAKGGETQYF
TGCGCCAGCAGCTTGGCTAAGGGTGGGGAGACCCAGTACTTC
>TRBJ1-1|14|TRBD1|TRBV2|NA
CASSIDRGPTEAFF
TGTGCCAGCAGTATAGACAGGGGCCCGACTGAAGCTTTCTTT
>TRBJ2-3|11|NA|TRBV13|NA
CASSLTGQQYF
TGTGCCAGCAGCTTAACGGGACAGCAGTATTTT
>TRBJ1-4|12|NA|TRBV2|NA
CASSDWSEKLFF
TGTGCCAGCAGTGACTGGAGTGAAAAACTGTTTTTT
>TRBJ2-3|11|NA|TRBV23-1|NA
CASRRARIQYF
TGCGCCAGCAGGCGGGCGCGCATTCAGTATTTT
>TRBJ1-4|14|TRBD1|TRBV7-9|NA
CASSYRDSNEKLFF
TGTGCCAGCAGCTACCGGGACAGTAATGAAAAACTGTTTTTT
>TRBJ1-2|14|TRBD1|TRBV5-1|NA
CASSLGQGHHGYTF
TGCGCCAGCAGCTTAGGACAGGGGCATCATGGCTACACCTTC
>TRBJ2-3|15|TRBD1|TRBV6-1|NA
CASSGGGQGRGTQYF
TGTGCCAGCAGTGGAGGCGGACAGGGCCGGGGTACGCAGTATTTT
>TRBJ1-5|13|NA|TRBV6-1|once
CASKVYSNQPQHF
TGTGCCAGCAAAGTTTATAGCAATCAGCCCCAGCATTTT
>TRBJ1-2|13|TRBD1|TRBV19|NA
CASSQTGKYGYTF
TGTGCCAGTAGCCAGACAGGGAAGTATGGCTACACCTTC
>TRBJ2-7|13|NA|TRBV6-5|NA
CASRSPGGDEQYF
TGTGCCAGCAGATCCCCCGGGGGCGACGAGCAGTACTTC
>TRBJ1-1|13|NA|TRBV6-5|NA
CASNRQPNGWAFF
TGTGCCAGCAATAGACAGCCGAACGGTTGGGCTTTCTTT
>TRBJ2-7|13|NA|TRBV6-6|NA
CASKLGRFYEQYF
TGTGCCAGCAAATTGGGACGGTTCTACGAGCAGTACTTC
>TRBJ2-2|18|NA|TRBV5-4|NA
CASSLPAGPLQNTGELFF
TGTGCCAGCAGCTTACCGGCGGGCCCACTACAGAACACCGGGGAGCTGTTTTTT
>TRBJ2-1|14|NA|TRBV19|NA
CASRSPANQGQQFF
TGTGCCAGTAGATCCCCCGCAAATCAGGGTCAGCAGTTCTTC
>TRBJ2-2|16|NA|TRBV11-2|NA
CASSLVGSSHTGELFF
TGTGCCAGCAGCTTAGTGGGGTCCAGCCACACCGGGGAGCTGTTTTTT
>TRBJ2-2|12|NA|TRBV19|NA
CASRRQTGELFF
TGTGCCAGTCGGAGACAGACCGGGGAGCTGTTTTTT
>TRBJ2-6|15|NA|TRBV19|NA
CAIAPGQGGANVLTF
TGTGCCATTGCTCCAGGGCAGGGGGGGGCCAACGTCCTGACTTTC
>TRBJ1-5|15|TRBD1|TRBV28|NA
CASSPTGIRNQPQHF
TGTGCCAGCAGTCCGACAGGGATCCGCAATCAGCCCCAGCATTTT
>TRBJ2-1|12|NA|TRBV18|NA
CASSPEIGEQFF
TGTGCCAGCTCACCAGAAATAGGTGAGCAGTTCTTC
>TRBJ2-7|16|TRBD2|TRBV4-1|NA
CASSALLAGGLYEQYF
TGCGCCAGCAGCGCACTCCTAGCGGGAGGTCTCTACGAGCAGTACTTC
>TRBJ1-1|15|NA|TRBV7-2|NA
CASSLAGGLGTEAFF
TGTGCCAGCAGCTTAGCCGGGGGGCTCGGCACTGAAGCTTTCTTT
>TRBJ1-5|14|NA|TRBV28|NA
CASSALTLPQPQHF
TGTGCCAGCAGTGCACTTACTCTACCTCAGCCCCAGCATTTT
>TRBJ2-7|12|TRBD1|TRBV19|NA
CASKGQAYEQYF
TGTGCCAGTAAGGGACAGGCCTACGAGCAGTACTTC
>TRBJ1-5|16|TRBD1|TRBV28|NA
CASSLRVGTGGQPQHF
TGTGCCAGCAGTTTAAGGGTCGGGACAGGCGGCCAGCCCCAGCATTTT
>TRBJ1-3|13|NA|TRBV30|few
CAVRGRSGNTIYF
TGTGCCGTCCGGGGCAGGTCTGGAAACACCATATATTTT
>TRBJ2-1|14|NA|TRBV7-2|once
CASSFQGPGGEQFF
TGTGCCAGCAGCTTCCAGGGGCCTGGAGGTGAGCAGTTCTTC
>TRBJ1-4|14|TRBD1|TRBV7-2|NA
CASSRDRGNEKLFF
TGTGCCAGCAGCAGGGACAGGGGTAATGAAAAACTGTTTTTT
>TRBJ1-5|13|NA|TRBV2|NA
CASSEGYGQPQHF
TGTGCCAGCAGTGAAGGGTACGGGCAGCCCCAGCATTTT
>TRBJ2-2|15|NA|TRBV14|NA
CASSQVVYRTGELFF
TGTGCCAGCAGCCAAGTAGTATACCGCACCGGGGAGCTGTTTTTT
>TRBJ1-1|13|NA|TRBV11-3|NA
CASSFRVWTEAFF
TGTGCCAGCAGCTTCAGGGTTTGGACTGAAGCTTTCTTT
>TRBJ1-4|13|NA|TRBV5-6|NA
CASSSDRNEKLFF
TGTGCCAGCAGTTCGGACAGAAATGAAAAACTGTTTTTT
>TRBJ2-5|12|NA|TRBV14|NA
CASSQTQETQYF
TGTGCCAGCAGCCAAACCCAAGAGACCCAGTACTTC
>TRBJ2-2|14|TRBD1|TRBV5-1|few
CASKDRDNTGELFF
TGCGCCAGCAAGGACAGGGATAACACCGGGGAGCTGTTTTTT
>TRBJ2-1|11|NA|TRBV9|NA
CASSSLAEQFF
TGTGCCAGCAGCTCTTTAGCGGAGCAGTTCTTC
>TRBJ2-2|14|NA|TRBV19|once
CASSIDRGSGELFF
TGTGCCAGTAGTATAGATCGAGGGTCCGGGGAGCTGTTTTTT
>TRBJ2-5|12|NA|TRBV7-6|NA
CASSLDRETQYF
TGTGCCAGCAGCTTAGACAGAGAGACCCAGTACTTC
>TRBJ2-7|13|NA|TRBV6-5|once
CASSLVGGYEQYF
TGTGCCAGCAGTCTAGTGGGGGGTTACGAGCAGTACTTC
>TRBJ1-1|13|NA|TRBV27|NA
CASSMKPNTEAFF
TGTGCCAGCAGCATGAAACCGAACACTGAAGCTTTCTTT
>TRBJ2-7|14|NA|TRBV7-2|NA
CASSSGRFTYEQYF
TGTGCCAGCAGCTCGGGACGGTTCACCTACGAGCAGTACTTC
>TRBJ1-1|14|NA|TRBV30|NA
CAWSVLIGGTEAFF
TGTGCCTGGAGTGTACTAATCGGGGGCACTGAAGCTTTCTTT
>TRBJ2-3|16|TRBD2|TRBV4-2|NA
CASSKLTSGGGDTQYF
TGTGCCAGCAGCAAGCTGACTAGCGGGGGAGGAGATACGCAGTATTTT
>TRBJ2-1|15|NA|TRBV4-3|NA
CASSQQFPGGNEQFF
TGCGCCAGCAGCCAACAATTTCCAGGCGGCAATGAGCAGTTCTTC